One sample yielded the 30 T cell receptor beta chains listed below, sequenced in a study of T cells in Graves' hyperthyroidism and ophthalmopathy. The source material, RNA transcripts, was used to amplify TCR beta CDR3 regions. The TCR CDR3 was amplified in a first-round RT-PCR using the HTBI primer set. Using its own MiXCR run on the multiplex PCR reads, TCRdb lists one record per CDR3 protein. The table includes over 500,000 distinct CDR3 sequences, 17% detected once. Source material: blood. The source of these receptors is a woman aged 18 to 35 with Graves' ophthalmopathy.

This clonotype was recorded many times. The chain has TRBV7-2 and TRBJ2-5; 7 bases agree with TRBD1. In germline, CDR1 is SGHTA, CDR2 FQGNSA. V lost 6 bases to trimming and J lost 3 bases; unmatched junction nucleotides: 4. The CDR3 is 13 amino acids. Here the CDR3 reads CASRGGGEETQYF. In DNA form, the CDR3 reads TGTGCCAGCAGAGGGGGCGGAGAAGAGACCCAGTACTTC.

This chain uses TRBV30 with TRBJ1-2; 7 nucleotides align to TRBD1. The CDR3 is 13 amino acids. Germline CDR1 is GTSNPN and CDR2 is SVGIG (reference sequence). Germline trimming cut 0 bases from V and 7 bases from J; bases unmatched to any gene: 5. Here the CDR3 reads CAWSVRGQPGYTF. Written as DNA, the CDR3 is TGTGCCTGGAGTGTACGGGGACAGCCTGGCTACACCTTC.

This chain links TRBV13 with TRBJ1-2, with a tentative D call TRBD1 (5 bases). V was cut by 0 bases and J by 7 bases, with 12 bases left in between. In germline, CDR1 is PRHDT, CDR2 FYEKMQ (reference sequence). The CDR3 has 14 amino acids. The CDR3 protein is CASSLGQAGGGYTF. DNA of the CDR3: TGTGCCAGCAGCTTAGGACAGGCCGGGGGTGGCTACACCTTC.

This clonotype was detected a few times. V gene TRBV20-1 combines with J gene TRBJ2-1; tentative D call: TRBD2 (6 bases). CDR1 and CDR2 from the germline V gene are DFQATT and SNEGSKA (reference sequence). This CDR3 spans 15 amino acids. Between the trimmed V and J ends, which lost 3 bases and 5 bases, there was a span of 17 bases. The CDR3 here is CSASGTSSPNNEQFF. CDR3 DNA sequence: TGCAGTGCTAGCGGAACTAGCAGCCCAAACAATGAGCAGTTCTTC.

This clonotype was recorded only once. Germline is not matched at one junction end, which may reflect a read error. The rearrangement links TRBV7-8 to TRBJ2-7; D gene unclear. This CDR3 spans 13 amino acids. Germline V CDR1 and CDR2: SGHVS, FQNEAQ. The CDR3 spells CTSSLGQEYEQYF. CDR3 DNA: TGTACCAGCAGCTTAGGTCAGGAATACGAGCAGTACTTC.

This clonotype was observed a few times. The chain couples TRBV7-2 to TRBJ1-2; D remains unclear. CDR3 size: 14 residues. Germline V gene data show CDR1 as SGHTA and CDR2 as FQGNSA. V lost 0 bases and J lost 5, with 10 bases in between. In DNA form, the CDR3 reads TGTGCCAGCAGCTTAGCCCGTACTTCTTATGGCTACACCTTC. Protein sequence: CASSLARTSYGYTF.

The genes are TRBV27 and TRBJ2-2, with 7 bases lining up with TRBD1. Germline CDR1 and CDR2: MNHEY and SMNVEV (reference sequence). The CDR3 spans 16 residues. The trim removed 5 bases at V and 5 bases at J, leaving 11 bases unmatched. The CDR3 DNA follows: TGTGCCAGCAGTACTGGGACAGAAGGGTGGACCGGGGAGCTGTTTTTT. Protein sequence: CASSTGTEGWTGELFF.

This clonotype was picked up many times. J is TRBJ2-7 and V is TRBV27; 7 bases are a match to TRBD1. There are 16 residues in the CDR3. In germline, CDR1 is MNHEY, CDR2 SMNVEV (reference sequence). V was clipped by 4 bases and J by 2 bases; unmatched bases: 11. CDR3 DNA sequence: TGTGCCAGCAGTTCCCGACAGGGCCTAAGTGCCTACGAGCAGTACTTC. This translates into CASSSRQGLSAYEQYF.

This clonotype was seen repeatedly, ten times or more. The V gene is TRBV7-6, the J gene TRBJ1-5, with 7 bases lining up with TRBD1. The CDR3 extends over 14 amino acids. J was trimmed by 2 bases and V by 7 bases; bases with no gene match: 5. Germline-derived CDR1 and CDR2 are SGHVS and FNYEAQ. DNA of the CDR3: TGTGCCAGCACCGAGGGACAGCGCAATCAGCCCCAGCATTTT. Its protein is CASTEGQRNQPQHF.

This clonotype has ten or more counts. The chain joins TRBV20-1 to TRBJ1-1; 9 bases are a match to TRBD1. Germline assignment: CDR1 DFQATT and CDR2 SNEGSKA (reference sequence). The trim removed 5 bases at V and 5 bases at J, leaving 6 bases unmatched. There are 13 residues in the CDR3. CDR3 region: CSAGTGSVTEAFF. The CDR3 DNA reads TGCAGTGCTGGGACAGGGTCGGTAACTGAAGCTTTCTTT.

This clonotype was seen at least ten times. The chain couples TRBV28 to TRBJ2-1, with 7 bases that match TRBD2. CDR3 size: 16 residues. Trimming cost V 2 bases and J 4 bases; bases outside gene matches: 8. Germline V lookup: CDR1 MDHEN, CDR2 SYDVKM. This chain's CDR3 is CASSLERGAGYNEQFF. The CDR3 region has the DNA TGTGCCAGCAGTTTAGAGAGGGGAGCGGGGTACAATGAGCAGTTCTTC.

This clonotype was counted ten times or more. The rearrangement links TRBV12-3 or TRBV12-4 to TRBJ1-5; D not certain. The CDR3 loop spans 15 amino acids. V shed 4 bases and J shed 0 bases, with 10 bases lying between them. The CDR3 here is CASSSRVTSNQPQHF. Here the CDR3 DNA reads TGTGCCAGCAGTTCTCGGGTCACTAGCAATCAGCCCCAGCATTTT.

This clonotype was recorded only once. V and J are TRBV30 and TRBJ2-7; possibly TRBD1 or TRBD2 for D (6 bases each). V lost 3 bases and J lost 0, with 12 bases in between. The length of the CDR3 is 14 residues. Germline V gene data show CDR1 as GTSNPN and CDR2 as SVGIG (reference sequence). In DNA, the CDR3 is TGTGCCTGGAGACAGTGGGGGGCCTCCTACGAGCAGTACTTC. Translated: CAWRQWGASYEQYF.

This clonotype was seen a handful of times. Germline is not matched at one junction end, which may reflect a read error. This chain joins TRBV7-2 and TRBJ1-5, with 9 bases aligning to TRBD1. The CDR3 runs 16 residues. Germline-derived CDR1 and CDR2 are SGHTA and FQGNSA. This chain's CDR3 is CASSLAGQGFNQPQHF. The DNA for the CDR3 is TGTGCCAGCAGCCTAGCGGGACAGGGATTCAATCAGCCCCAGCATTTT. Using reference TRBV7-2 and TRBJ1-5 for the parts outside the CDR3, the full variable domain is GAGVSQSPSNKVTEKGKDVELRCDPISGHTALYWYRQSLGQGLEFLIYFQGNSAPDKSGLPSDRFSAERTGGSVSTLTIQRTQQEDSAVYLCASSLAGQGFNQPQHFGDGTRLSIL.

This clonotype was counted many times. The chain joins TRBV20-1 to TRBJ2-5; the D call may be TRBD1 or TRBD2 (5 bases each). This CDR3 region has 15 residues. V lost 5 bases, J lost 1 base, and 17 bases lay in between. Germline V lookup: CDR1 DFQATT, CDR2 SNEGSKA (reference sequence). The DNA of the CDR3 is TGCAGTGCTCCACACTTGGGGGAAATCCAAGAGACCCAGTACTTC. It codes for CSAPHLGEIQETQYF.

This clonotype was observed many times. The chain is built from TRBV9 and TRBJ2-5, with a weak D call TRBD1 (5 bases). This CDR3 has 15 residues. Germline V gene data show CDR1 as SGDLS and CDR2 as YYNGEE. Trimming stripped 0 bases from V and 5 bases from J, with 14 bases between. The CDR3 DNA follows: TGTGCCAGCAGCGTAGAGGCAGGGTGGAGCGAGACCCAGTACTTC. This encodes CASSVEAGWSETQYF.

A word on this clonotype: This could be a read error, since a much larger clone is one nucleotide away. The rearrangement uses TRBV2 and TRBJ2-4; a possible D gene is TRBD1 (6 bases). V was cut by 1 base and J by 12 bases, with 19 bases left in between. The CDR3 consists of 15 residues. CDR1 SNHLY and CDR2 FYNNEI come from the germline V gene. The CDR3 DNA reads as TGTGCCAGCAGTGAAGACAGGGTAGGACGCGACACTCAGTACTTC. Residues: CASSEDRVGRDTQYF.

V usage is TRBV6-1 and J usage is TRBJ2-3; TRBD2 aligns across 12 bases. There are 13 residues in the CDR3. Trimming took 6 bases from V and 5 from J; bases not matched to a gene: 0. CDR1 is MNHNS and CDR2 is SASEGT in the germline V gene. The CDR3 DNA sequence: TGTGCCAGCAGACTAGCGGGAGGAGATACGCAGTATTTT. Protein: CASRLAGGDTQYF.

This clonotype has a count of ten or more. Here the CDR3 DNA reads TGTGCCAGCAGCTTAGGAGGGGGCCGGGGTACAGATACGCAGTATTTT. It codes for CASSLGGGRGTDTQYF. The chain recombines TRBV13 with TRBJ2-3, with 7 bases aligning to TRBD1. The CDR3 runs 16 residues. V was clipped by 0 bases and J by 3 bases; unmatched bases: 6. From germline, CDR1 is PRHDT and CDR2 FYEKMQ (reference sequence).

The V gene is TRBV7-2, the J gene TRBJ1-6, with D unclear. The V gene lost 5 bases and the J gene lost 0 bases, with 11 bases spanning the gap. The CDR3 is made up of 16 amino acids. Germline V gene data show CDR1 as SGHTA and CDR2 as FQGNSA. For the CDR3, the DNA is TGTGCCAGCAGCACTGCCCTGAGCTCCTATAATTCACCCCTCCACTTT. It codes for CASSTALSSYNSPLHF. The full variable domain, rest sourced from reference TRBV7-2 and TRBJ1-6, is GAGVSQSPSNKVTEKGKDVELRCDPISGHTALYWYRQSLGQGLEFLIYFQGNSAPDKSGLPSDRFSAERTGGSVSTLTIQRTQQEDSAVYLCASSTALSSYNSPLHFGNGTRLTVT.

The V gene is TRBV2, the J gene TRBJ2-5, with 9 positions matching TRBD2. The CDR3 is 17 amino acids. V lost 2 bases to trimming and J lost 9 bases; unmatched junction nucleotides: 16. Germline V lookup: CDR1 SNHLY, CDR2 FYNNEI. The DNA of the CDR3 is TGTGCCAGCAGTGAACGAGTTAGCGGGGGATTATCGGGGGCCCAGTACTTC. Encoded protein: CASSERVSGGLSGAQYF.

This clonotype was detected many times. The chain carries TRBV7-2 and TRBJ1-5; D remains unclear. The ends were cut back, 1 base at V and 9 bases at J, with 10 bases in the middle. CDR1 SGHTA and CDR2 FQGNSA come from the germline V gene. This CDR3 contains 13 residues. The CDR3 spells CASSLDQVGPQHF. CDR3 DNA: TGTGCCAGCAGCTTAGATCAGGTGGGGCCCCAGCATTTT.

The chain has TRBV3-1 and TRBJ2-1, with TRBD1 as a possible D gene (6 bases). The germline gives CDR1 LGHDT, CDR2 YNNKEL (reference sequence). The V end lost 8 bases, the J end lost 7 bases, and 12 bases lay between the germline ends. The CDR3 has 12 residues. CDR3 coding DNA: TGTGCCAGCCGGGACCAGGGGAATGAGCAGTTCTTC. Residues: CASRDQGNEQFF.

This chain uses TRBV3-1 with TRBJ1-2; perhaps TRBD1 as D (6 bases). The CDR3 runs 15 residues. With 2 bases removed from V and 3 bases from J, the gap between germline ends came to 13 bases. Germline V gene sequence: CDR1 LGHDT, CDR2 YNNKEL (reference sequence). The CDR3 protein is CASSQTGTKDYGYTF. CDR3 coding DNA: TGTGCCAGCAGCCAAACCGGGACAAAAGACTATGGCTACACCTTC.

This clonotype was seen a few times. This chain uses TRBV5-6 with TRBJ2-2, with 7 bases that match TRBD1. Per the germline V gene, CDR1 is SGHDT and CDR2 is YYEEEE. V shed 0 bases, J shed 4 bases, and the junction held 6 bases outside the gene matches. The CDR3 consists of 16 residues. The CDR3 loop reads CASSLDRGLVTGELFF. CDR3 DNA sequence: TGTGCCAGCAGCTTGGATAGGGGGCTCGTCACCGGGGAGCTGTTTTTT.

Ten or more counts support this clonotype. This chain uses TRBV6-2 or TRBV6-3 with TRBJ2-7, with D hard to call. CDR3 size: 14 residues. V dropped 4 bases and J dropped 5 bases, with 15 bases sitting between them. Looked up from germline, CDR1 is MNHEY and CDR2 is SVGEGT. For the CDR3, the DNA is TGTGCCAGCAGTTCCACGACTTATACGAACGAGCAGTACTTC. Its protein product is CASSSTTYTNEQYF.

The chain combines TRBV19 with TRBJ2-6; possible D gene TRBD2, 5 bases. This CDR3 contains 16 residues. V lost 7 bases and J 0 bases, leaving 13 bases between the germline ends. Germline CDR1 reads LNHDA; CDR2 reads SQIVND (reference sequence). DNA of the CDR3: TGTGCCAGTAAGCAGGACTCCCGCTCTGGGGCCAACGTCCTGACTTTC. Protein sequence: CASKQDSRSGANVLTF.

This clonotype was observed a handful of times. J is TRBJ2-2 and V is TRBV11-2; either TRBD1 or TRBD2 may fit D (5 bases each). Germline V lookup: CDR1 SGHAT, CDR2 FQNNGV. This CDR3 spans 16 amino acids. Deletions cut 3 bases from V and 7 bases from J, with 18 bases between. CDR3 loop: CASSFILGDGGGELFF. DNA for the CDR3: TGTGCCAGCAGCTTCATATTGGGGGATGGGGGCGGGGAGCTGTTTTTT. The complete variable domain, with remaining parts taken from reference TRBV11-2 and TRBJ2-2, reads EAGVAQSPRYKIIEKRQSVAFWCNPISGHATLYWYQQILGQGPKLLIQFQNNGVVDDSQLPKDRFSAERLKGVDSTLKIQPAKLEDSAVYLCASSFILGDGGGELFFGEGSRLTVL.

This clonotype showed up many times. Here the CDR3 DNA reads TGTGCCAGCAGCTTAGGGTACGGGTCGGGTCAGCCCCAGCATTTT. It encodes CASSLGYGSGQPQHF. This chain joins TRBV7-9 and TRBJ1-5; D is ambiguous. Germline values: CDR1 SEHNR, CDR2 FQNEAQ (reference sequence). Trimming removed 1 base from V and 6 bases from J, with 13 bases in between. The CDR3 extends over 15 amino acids. Drawing the rest from reference TRBV7-9 and TRBJ1-5, the complete variable domain is DTGVSQNPRHKITKRGQNVTFRCDPISEHNRLYWYRQTLGQGPEFLTYFQNEAQLEKSRLLSDRFSAERPKGSFSTLEIQRTEQGDSAMYLCASSLGYGSGQPQHFGDGTRLSIL.

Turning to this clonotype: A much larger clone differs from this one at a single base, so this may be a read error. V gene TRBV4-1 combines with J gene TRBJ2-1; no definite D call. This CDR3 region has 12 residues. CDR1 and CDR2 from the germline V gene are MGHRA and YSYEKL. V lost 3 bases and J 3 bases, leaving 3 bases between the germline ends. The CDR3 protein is CASSHDYNEQFF. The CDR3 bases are TGCGCCAGCAGCCATGACTACAATGAGCAGTTCTTC.